This is a list of T cell receptor beta chains from one sample in a study of regulatory T cells in long-lasting Graves disease. TCRdb re-called the multiplex PCR reads through MiXCR, storing one row per CDR3 protein. Found here are roughly 300,000 distinct CDR3 sequences, around 20% of them singletons; the top ten hold roughly 56%. Sequenced material: peripheral blood mononuclear cells (PBMCs), taken when the disease was refractory, from a patient treated with antithyroid drugs. The receptors shown here come from a female donor with Graves disease. CDR3s include the opening cysteine and the closing phenylalanine or tryptophan. The D gene is left open where the match is weak. The size entry is marked missing in some rows and otherwise reads once, few, many or a size class.

CSVRQDYEQYF	TGCAGCGTCCGACAGGACTACGAGCAGTACTTC	NA	TRBJ2-7	NA	TRBV29-1
CASSRPGQGEETQYF	TGTGCCAGCAGCCGTCCCGGACAGGGCGAAGAGACCCAGTACTTC	TRBD1	TRBJ2-5	many	TRBV28
CASSTVRRDRGYEQYF	TGTGCCAGCAGCACGGTCCGTCGGGACAGGGGTTACGAGCAGTACTTC	TRBD1	TRBJ2-7	NA	TRBV6-2/TRBV6-3
CAWSVGGEQYF	TGTGCCTGGAGTGTAGGGGGGGAGCAGTACTTC	NA	TRBJ2-7	many	TRBV30
CASSIEGNYGYTF	TGTGCCAGTAGTATTGAGGGAAACTATGGCTACACCTTC	NA	TRBJ1-2	few	TRBV19
CASSPRWTKRWETQYF	TGTGCCAGCAGCCCGCGCTGGACGAAAAGGTGGGAGACCCAGTACTTC	NA	TRBJ2-5	NA	TRBV5-6
CASNLQGSYNEQFF	TGTGCCAGCAATCTCCAGGGGTCCTACAATGAGCAGTTCTTC	NA	TRBJ2-1	NA	TRBV6-2/TRBV6-3
CASSFTGASDYEQYF	TGTGCCAGCAGCTTCACGGGCGCTAGCGACTACGAGCAGTACTTC	NA	TRBJ2-7	many	TRBV7-2
CASSVASETQYF	TGCGCCAGCAGCGTGGCGTCGGAGACCCAGTACTTC	NA	TRBJ2-5	NA	TRBV5-1
CASSPDNYLYEQYF	TGTGCCAGCAGCCCTGACAACTACCTCTACGAGCAGTACTTC	NA	TRBJ2-7	many	TRBV6-1
CASSPLGGEQYF	TGTGCCAGCAGCCCCTTGGGGGGCGAGCAGTACTTC	NA	TRBJ2-7	NA	TRBV7-3
CASSFSSPGANVLTF	TGTGCCAGCAGCTTTTCCTCCCCCGGGGCCAACGTCCTGACTTTC	NA	TRBJ2-6	NA	TRBV7-2